These T cell receptor beta chains were read from a single sample in a study of blood T cell repertoires in COVID-19. Method: immunoSEQ multiplex PCR; TCRdb's copy keeps in-frame clones and lacks some. The table has some 110,000 clones, more than 60% seen once. The sequencing sample was made of peripheral blood. Every receptor here comes from a man between 50 and 59 years old with acute or convalescent COVID-19. The conserved cysteine and the conserved F or W are not part of the CDR3 here. Each record gives: V gene, CDR3 protein.

v_gene: TRBV5-1
CDR3aa: ASSPRTGDGNTIY

v_gene: TRBV18
CDR3aa: ASSRGQAPSMNTEAF

v_gene: TRBV5-1
CDR3aa: ASSLDGEASEKLF

v_gene: TRBV5-1
CDR3aa: ASSLGTGALNTEAF

v_gene: TRBV2
CDR3aa: ASSPPEGDQPQH

v_gene: TRBV14
CDR3aa: ASSHLGGSDEQF

v_gene: TRBV7-2
CDR3aa: ASSRTSGPYNEQF

v_gene: TRBV4-1
CDR3aa: ASSHVGSTGEQY

v_gene: TRBV5-1
CDR3aa: ASSLPQGQGHNEKLF

v_gene: TRBV7-3
CDR3aa: ASSESGGAGEETQY

v_gene: TRBV19
CDR3aa: ASSRDRQETQY

v_gene: TRBV29-1
CDR3aa: SVDFQESGGYT

v_gene: TRBV9
CDR3aa: ASSVDYASTDTQY

v_gene: TRBV6-5
CDR3aa: ASGSLTVAGYT

v_gene: TRBV11-2
CDR3aa: ASSLGILNAGSEQY

v_gene: TRBV2
CDR3aa: ASTPRGTGHYGYT

v_gene: TRBV6-6
CDR3aa: ASTPSTSGNQETQY